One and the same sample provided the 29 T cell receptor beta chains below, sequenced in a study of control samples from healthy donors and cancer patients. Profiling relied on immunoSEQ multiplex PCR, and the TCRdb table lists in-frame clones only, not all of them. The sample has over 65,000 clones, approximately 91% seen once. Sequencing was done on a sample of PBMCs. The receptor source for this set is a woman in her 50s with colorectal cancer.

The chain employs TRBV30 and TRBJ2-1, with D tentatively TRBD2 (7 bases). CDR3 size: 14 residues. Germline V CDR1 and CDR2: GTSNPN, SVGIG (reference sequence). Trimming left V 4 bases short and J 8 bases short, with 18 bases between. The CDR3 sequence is CAWTSGGAGDEQFF. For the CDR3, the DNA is TGTGCCTGGACAAGTGGGGGGGCCGGGGATGAGCAGTTCTTC.

The CDR3 region is CAISESTQGNQPQHF. The CDR3 region has the DNA TGTGCCATCAGTGAGTCGACCCAGGGCAATCAGCCCCAGCATTTT. The V gene is TRBV10-3, the J gene TRBJ1-5, with D hard to call. Germline-derived CDR1 and CDR2 are ENHRY and SYGVKD. The CDR3 is made up of 15 amino acids. V was clipped by 0 bases and J by 2 bases, with 8 bases between them.

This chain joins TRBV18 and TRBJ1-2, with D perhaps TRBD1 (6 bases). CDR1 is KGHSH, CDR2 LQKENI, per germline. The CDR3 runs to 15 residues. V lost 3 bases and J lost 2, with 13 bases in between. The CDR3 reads CASSPVPGVNYGYTF. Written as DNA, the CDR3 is TGTGCCAGCTCACCGGTCCCAGGGGTCAACTATGGCTACACCTTC.

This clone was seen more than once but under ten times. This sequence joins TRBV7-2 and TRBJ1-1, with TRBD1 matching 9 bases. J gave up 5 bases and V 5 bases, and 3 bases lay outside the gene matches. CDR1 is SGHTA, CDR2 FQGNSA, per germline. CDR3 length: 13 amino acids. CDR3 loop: CASSIGQGTEAFF. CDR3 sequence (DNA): TGTGCCAGCAGCATCGGACAGGGGACTGAAGCTTTCTTT.

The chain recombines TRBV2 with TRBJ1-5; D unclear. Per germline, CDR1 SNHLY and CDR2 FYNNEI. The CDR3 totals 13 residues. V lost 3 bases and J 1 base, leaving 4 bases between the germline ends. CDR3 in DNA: TGTGCCAGCAGTGATGGAAGCAATCAGCCCCAGCATTTT. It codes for CASSDGSNQPQHF.

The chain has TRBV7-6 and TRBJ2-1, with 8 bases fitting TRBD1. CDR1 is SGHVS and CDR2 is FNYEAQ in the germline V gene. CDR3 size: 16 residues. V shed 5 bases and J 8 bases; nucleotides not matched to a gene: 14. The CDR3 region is CASSLAGPGGVDEQFF. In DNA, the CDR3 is TGTGCCAGCAGCCTGGCGGGGCCAGGGGGCGTGGATGAGCAGTTCTTC. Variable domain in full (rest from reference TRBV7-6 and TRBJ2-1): GAGVSQSPRYKVTKRGQDVALRCDPISGHVSLYWYRQALGQGPEFLTYFNYEAQQDKSGLPNDRFSAERPEGSISTLTIQRTEQRDSAMYRCASSLAGPGGVDEQFFGPGTRLTVL.

DNA of the CDR3: TGTGCCAGCACTCGGGACAGGGGGCGACCTGAAGCTTTCTTT. Protein sequence: CASTRDRGRPEAFF. This chain uses TRBV2 with TRBJ1-1, with TRBD1 identical over 12 bases. Unmatched junction bases numbered 6, after V lost 7 bases and J lost 6 bases. Germline CDR1 reads SNHLY; CDR2 reads FYNNEI. The CDR3 extends over 14 amino acids.

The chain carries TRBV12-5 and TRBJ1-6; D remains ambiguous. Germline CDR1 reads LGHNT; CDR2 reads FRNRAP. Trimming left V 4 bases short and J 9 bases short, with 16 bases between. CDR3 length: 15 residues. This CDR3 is CASGSDQVLVSPLHF. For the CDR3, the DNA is TGTGCTAGTGGTTCGGACCAGGTCCTGGTTTCACCCCTCCACTTT.

The CDR3 DNA sequence: TGTGCCAGTAGTATAGGCGGGCGACTTAATGAAAAACTGTTTTTT. It encodes CASSIGGRLNEKLFF. This chain joins TRBV19 and TRBJ1-4, with unresolved D. With 1 base removed from V and 4 bases from J, the gap between germline ends came to 10 bases. The CDR3 spans 15 residues. Germline lookup yields CDR1 LNHDA and CDR2 SQIVND (reference sequence).

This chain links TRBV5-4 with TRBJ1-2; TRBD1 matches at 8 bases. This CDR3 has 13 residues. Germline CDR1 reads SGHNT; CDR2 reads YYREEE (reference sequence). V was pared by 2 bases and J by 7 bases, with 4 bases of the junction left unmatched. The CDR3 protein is CASSFQGATGYTF. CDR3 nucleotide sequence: TGTGCCAGCAGCTTTCAGGGGGCGACTGGCTACACCTTC.

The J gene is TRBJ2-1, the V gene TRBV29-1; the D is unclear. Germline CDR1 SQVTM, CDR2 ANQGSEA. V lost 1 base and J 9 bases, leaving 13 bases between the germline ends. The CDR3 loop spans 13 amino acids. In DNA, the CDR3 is TGCAGCGTTGAAGTGAATGGCGGCGGTGAGCAGTTCTTC. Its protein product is CSVEVNGGGEQFF.

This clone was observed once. CDR3 nucleotides: TGTGCCAGCAGCCATTCTCGACAGGCTCCCCAAGAGACCCAGTACTTC. As protein: CASSHSRQAPQETQYF. The genes are TRBV3-1 (or the pseudogene TRBV3-2) and TRBJ2-5; maybe TRBD1 (6 bases). CDR1 LGHDT and CDR2 YNNKEL come from the germline V gene (reference sequence). This CDR3 has 16 residues. V lost 3 bases and J 1 base, leaving 15 bases between the germline ends.

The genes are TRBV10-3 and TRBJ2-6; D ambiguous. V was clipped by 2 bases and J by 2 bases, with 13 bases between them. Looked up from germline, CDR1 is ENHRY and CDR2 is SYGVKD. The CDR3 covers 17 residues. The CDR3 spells CAISEPSKVTGANVLTF. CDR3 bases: TGTGCCATCAGTGAGCCCTCGAAGGTGACTGGGGCCAACGTCCTGACTTTC.

CDR3 DNA sequence: TGTGCCAGCAATTACAGGGGTTCCGGGGAGCTGTTTTTT. Its protein product is CASNYRGSGELFF. V usage is TRBV2 and J usage is TRBJ2-2, with 7 bases lining up with TRBD1. CDR1 is SNHLY and CDR2 is FYNNEI in the germline V gene. CDR3 length: 13 amino acids. V lost 7 bases to trimming and J lost 6 bases; unmatched junction nucleotides: 5.

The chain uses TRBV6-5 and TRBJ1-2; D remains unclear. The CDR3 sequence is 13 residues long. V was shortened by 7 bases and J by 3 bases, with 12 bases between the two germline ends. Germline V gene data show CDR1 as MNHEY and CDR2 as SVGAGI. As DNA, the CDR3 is TGTGCCAGCACACTAGACGGCTACTATGGCTACACCTTC. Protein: CASTLDGYYGYTF.

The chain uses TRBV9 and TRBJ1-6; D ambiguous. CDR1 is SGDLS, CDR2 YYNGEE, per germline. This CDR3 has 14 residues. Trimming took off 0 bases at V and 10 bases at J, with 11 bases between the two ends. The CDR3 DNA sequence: TGTGCCAGCAGCGTAGCGGTGGGTGGCTCACCCCTCCACTTT. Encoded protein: CASSVAVGGSPLHF.

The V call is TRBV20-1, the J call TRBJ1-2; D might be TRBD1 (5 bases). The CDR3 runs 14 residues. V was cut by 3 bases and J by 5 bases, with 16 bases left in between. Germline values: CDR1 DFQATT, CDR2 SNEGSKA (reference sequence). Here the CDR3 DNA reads TGCAGTGCTAGTCATCAGGGCTTGGCGTATGGCTACACCTTC. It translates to CSASHQGLAYGYTF.

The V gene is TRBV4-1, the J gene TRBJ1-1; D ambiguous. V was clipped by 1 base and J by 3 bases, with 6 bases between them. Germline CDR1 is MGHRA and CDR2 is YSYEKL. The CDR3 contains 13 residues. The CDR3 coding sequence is TGCGCCAGCAGCCAAGTCCGAGACACTGAAGCTTTCTTT. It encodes CASSQVRDTEAFF.

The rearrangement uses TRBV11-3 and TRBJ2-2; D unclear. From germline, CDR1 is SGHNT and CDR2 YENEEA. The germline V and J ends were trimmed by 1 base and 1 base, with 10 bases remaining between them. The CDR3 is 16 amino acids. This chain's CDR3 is CASSLGNSVNTGELFF. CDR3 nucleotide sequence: TGTGCCAGCAGCTTAGGAAATTCAGTGAACACCGGGGAGCTGTTTTTT. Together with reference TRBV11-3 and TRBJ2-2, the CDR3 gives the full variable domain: EAGVVQSPRYKIIEKKQPVAFWCNPISGHNTLYWYLQNLGQGPELLIRYENEEAVDDSQLPKDRFSAERLKGVDSTLKIQPAELGDSAVYLCASSLGNSVNTGELFFGEGSRLTVL.

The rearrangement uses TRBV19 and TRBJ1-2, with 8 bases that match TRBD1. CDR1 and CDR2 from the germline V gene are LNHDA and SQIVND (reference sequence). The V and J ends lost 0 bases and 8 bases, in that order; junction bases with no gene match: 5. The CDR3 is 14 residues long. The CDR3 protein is CASSIEGQGQGYTF. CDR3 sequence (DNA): TGTGCCAGTAGTATAGAAGGACAGGGCCAGGGCTACACCTTC.

The CDR3 coding sequence is TGTGCCAGCACCCTGGACAGGGTCCATCCCGGGGAGCTGTTTTTT. Amino acids: CASTLDRVHPGELFF. This chain uses TRBV6-6 with TRBJ2-2; 8 bases map to TRBD1. V lost 7 bases, J lost 6 bases, and 10 bases stayed unmatched. CDR1 and CDR2 (germline): MNHNY, SVGAGI (reference sequence). The CDR3 runs to 15 residues.

The CDR3 is CASSQVGGSSYNEQFF. CDR3 nucleotide sequence: TGTGCCAGCAGCCAAGTTGGAGGGAGCTCCTACAATGAGCAGTTCTTC. The V gene is TRBV14, the J gene TRBJ2-1, with a tentative D call TRBD2 (6 bases). V lost 1 base, J lost 0 bases, and 10 bases lay in between. Germline V gives CDR1 SGHDN, CDR2 FVKESK. CDR3 size: 16 residues.

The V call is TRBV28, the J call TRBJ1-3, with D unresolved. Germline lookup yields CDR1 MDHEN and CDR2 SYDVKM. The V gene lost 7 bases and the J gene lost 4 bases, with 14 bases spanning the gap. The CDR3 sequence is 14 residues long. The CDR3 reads CASTSPHPGNTIYF. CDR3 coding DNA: TGTGCCAGCACCAGTCCGCATCCCGGAAACACCATATATTTT.

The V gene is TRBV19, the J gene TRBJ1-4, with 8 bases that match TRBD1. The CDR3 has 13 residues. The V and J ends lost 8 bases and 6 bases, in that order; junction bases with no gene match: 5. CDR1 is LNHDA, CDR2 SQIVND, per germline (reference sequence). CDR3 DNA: TGTGCCAGTCTGGACAGGGAGGATGAAAAACTGTTTTTT. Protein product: CASLDREDEKLFF.

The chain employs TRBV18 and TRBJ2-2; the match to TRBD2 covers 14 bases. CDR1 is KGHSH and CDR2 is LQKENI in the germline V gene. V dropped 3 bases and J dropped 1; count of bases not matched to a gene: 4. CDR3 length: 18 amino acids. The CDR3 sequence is CASSPPGLAGVNTGELFF. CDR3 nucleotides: TGTGCCAGCTCACCTCCGGGACTAGCGGGGGTGAACACCGGGGAGCTGTTTTTT. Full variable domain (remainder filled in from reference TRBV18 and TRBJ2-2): NAGVMQNPRHLVRRRGQEARLRCSPMKGHSHVYWYRQLPEEGLKFMVYLQKENIIDESGMPKERFSAEFPKEGPSILRIQQVVRGDSAAYFCASSPPGLAGVNTGELFFGEGSRLTVL.

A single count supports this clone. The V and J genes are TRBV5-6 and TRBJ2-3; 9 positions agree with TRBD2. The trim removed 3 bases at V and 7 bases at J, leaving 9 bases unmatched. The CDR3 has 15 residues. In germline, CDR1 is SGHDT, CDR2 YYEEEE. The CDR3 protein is CASSYSGGATYTQYF. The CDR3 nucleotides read TGTGCCAGCAGCTATAGCGGGGGAGCCACTTATACGCAGTATTTT.

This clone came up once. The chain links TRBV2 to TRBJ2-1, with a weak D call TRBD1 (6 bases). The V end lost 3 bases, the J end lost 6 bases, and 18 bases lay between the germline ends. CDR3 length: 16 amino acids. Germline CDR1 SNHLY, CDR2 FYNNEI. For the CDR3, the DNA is TGTGCCAGCAGTGAGGCCACAGGGTTAGCTTTCAATGAGCAGTTCTTC. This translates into CASSEATGLAFNEQFF.

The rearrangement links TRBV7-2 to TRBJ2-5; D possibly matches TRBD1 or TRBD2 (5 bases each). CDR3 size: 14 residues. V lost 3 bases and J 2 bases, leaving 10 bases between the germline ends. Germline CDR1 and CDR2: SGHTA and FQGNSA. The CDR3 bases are TGTGCCAGCAGCTTGGGGACCGCACAAGAGACCCAGTACTTC. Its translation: CASSLGTAQETQYF.

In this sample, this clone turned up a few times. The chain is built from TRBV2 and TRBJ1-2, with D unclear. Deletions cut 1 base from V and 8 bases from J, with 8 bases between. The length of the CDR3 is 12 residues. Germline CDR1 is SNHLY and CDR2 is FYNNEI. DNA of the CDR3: TGTGCCAGCAGTGAAGGGAGGACCGGCTACACCTTC. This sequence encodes CASSEGRTGYTF.